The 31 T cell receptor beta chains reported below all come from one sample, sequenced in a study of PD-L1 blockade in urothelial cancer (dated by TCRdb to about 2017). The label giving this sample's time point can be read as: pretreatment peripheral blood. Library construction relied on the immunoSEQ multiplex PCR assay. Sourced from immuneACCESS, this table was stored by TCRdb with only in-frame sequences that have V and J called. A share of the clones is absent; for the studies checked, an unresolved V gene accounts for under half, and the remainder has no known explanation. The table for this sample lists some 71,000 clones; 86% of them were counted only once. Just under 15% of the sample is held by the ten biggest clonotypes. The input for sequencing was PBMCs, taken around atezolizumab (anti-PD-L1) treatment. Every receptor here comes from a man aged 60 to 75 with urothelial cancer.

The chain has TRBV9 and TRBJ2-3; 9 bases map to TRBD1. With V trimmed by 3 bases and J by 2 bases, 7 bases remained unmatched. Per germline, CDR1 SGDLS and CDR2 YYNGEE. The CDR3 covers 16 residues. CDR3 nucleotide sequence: TGTGCCAGCAGCGAAACAGGGGGCGTTAACACAGATACGCAGTATTTT. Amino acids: CASSETGGVNTDTQYF.

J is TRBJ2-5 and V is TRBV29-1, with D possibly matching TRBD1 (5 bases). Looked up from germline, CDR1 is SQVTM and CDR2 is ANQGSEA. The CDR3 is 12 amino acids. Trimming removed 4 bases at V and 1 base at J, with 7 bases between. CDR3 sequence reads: CSVGGRQETQYF. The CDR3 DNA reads TGCAGCGTTGGGGGCCGCCAAGAGACCCAGTACTTC.

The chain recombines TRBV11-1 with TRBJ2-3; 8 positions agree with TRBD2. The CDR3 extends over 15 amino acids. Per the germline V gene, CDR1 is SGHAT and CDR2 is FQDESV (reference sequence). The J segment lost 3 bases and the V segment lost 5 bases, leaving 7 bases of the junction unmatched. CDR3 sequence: CASSTRLAKTDTQYF. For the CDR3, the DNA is TGTGCCAGCAGCACACGACTAGCGAAAACAGATACGCAGTATTTT.

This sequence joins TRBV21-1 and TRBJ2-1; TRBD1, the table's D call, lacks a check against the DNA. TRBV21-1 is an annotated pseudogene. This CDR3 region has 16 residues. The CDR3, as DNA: TGTGCCAGCAGCACAGGGGGCCACGACTCCTACAATGAGCAGTTCTTC. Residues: CASSTGGHDSYNEQFF.

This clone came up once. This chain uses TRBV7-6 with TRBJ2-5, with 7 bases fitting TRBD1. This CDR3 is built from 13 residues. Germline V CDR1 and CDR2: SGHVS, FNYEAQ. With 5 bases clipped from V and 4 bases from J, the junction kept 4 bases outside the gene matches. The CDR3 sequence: CASSLGTVETQYF. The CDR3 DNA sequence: TGTGCCAGCAGCCTAGGGACAGTAGAGACCCAGTACTTC.

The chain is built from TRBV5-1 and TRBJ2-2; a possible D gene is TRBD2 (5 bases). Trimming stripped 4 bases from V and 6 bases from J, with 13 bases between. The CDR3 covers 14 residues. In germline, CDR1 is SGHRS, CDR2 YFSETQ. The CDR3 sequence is CASSLEGRAGELFF. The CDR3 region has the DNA TGCGCCAGCAGCCTAGAGGGTCGGGCCGGGGAGCTGTTTTTT.

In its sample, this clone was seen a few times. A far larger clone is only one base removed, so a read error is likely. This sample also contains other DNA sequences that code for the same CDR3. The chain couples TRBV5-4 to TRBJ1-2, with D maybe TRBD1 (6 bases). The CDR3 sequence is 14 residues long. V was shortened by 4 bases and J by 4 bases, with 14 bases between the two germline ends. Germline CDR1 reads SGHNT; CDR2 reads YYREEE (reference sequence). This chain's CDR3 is CASSRELDSYGYTF. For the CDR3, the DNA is TGTGCCAGCAGCCGAGAGCTGGACAGCTATGGCTACACCTTC.

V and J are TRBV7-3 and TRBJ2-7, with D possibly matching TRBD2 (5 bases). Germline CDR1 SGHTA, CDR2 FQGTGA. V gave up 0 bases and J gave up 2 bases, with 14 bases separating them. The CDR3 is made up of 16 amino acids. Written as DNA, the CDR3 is TGTGCCAGCAGCTTAACGCTAGCACCGTTACCCTACGAGCAGTACTTC. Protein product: CASSLTLAPLPYEQYF.

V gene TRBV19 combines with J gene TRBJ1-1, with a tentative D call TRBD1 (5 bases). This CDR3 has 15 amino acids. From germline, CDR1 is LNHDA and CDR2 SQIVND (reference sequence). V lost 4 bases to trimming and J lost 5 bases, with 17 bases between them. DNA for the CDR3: TGTGCCAGTAGTAAAACCCAGGGTTGGAGAACTGAAGCTTTCTTT. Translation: CASSKTQGWRTEAFF.

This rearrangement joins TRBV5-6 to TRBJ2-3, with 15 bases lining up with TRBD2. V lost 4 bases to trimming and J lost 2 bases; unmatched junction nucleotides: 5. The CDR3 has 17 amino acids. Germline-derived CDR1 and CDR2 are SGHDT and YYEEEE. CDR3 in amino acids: CASSDGLAGGSTDTQYF. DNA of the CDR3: TGTGCCAGCAGCGACGGACTAGCGGGGGGGTCCACAGATACGCAGTATTTT.

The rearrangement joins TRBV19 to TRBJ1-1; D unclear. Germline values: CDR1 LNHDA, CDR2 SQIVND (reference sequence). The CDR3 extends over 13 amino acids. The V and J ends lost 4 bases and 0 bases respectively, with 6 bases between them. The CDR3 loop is CASSTVMNTEAFF. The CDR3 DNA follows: TGTGCCAGTAGTACAGTTATGAACACTGAAGCTTTCTTT.

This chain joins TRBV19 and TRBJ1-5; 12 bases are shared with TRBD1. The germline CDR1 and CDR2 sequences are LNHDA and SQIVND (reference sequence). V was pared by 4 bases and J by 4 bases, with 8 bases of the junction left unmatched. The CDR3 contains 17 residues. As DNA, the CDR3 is TGTGCCAGTAGTACCCGGGACAGGGGGCGCGGGAATCAGCCCCAGCATTTT. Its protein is CASSTRDRGRGNQPQHF.

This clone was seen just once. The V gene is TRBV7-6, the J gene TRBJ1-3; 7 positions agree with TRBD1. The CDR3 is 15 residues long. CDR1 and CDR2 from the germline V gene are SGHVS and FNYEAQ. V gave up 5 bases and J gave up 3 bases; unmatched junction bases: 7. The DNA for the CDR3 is TGTGCCAGCAGCCTCCTAGGGGACAGTGGAAACACCATATATTTT. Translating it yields CASSLLGDSGNTIYF.

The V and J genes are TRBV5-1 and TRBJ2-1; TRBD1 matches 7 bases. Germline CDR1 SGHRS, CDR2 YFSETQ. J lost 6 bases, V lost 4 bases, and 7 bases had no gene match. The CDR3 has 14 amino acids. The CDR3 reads CASSPQTGTNEQFF. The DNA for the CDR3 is TGCGCCAGCAGCCCGCAGACAGGGACCAATGAGCAGTTCTTC.

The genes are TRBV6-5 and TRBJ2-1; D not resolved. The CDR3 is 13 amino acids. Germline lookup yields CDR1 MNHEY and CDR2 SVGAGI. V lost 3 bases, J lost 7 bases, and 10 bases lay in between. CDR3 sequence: CASSYRVMNEQFF. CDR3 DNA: TGTGCCAGCAGTTATCGGGTCATGAATGAGCAGTTCTTC.

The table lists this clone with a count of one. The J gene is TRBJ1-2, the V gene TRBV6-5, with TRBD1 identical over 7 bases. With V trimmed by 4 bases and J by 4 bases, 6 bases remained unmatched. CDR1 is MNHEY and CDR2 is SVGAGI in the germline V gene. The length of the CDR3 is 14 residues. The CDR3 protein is CASSSPTGIYGYTF. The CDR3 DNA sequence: TGTGCCAGCAGTTCCCCGACAGGGATCTATGGCTACACCTTC.

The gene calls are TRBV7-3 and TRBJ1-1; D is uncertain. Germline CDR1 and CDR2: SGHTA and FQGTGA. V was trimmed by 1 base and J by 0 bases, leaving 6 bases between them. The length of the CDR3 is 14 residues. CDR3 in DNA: TGTGCCAGCAGCTTAAGCAGCGTGAACACTGAAGCTTTCTTT. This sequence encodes CASSLSSVNTEAFF.

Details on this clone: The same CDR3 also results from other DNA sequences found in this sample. CDR3 amino acids: CASSGQGAYEQYF. The CDR3 DNA follows: TGTGCCAGCAGCGGACAAGGGGCCTACGAGCAGTACTTC. The chain is built from TRBV9 and TRBJ2-7, with TRBD1 as a possible D gene (5 bases). Between the trimmed V and J ends, which lost 3 bases and 2 bases, there was a span of 9 bases. CDR3 size: 13 residues. The germline CDR1 and CDR2 sequences are SGDLS and YYNGEE.

CDR3 region: CSVELRVGVKAFF. In nucleotides, the CDR3 is TGCAGCGTTGAACTCAGGGTAGGAGTAAAAGCTTTCTTT. The chain links TRBV29-1 to TRBJ1-1, with D perhaps TRBD1 (5 bases). The CDR3 length is 13 residues. Trimming removed 2 bases from V and 9 bases from J, with 16 bases in between. Germline V CDR1 and CDR2: SQVTM, ANQGSEA. The variable domain in full, completed from reference TRBV29-1 and TRBJ1-1, reads SAVISQKPSRDICQRGTSLTIQCQVDSQVTMMFWYRQQPGQSLTLIATANQGSEATYESGFVIDKFPISRPNLTFSTLTVSNMSPEDSSIYLCSVELRVGVKAFFGQGTRLTVV.

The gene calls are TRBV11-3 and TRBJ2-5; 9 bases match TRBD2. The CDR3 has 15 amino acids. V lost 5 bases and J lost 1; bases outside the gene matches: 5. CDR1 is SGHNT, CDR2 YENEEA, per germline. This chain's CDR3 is CASSPMTSGQETQYF. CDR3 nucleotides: TGTGCCAGCAGCCCCATGACTAGCGGCCAAGAGACCCAGTACTTC.

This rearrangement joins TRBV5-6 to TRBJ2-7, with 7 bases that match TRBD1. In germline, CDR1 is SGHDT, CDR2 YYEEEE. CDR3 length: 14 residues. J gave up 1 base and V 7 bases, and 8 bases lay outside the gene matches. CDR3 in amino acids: CASCETGQSYEQYF. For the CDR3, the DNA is TGTGCCAGCTGCGAAACGGGACAGTCCTACGAGCAGTACTTC.

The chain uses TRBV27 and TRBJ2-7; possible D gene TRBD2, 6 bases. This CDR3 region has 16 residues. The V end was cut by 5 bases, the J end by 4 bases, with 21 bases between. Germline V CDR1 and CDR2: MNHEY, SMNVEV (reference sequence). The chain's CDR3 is CASSPTIRGLTYEQYF. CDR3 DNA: TGTGCCAGCAGTCCCACTATCCGGGGACTTACTTACGAGCAGTACTTC.

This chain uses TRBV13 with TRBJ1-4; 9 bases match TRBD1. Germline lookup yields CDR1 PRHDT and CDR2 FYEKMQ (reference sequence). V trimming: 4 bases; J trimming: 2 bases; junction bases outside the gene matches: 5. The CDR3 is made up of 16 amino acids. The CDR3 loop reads CASSSLGQGTNEKLFF. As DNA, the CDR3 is TGTGCCAGCAGCTCCCTTGGACAGGGGACTAATGAAAAACTGTTTTTT.

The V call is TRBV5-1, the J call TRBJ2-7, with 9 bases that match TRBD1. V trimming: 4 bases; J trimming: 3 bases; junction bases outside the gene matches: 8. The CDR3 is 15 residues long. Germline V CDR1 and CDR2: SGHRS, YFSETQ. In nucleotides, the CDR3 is TGCGCCAGCAGCCCCAACCCGGGACAGGGCTACGAGCAGTACTTC. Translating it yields CASSPNPGQGYEQYF.

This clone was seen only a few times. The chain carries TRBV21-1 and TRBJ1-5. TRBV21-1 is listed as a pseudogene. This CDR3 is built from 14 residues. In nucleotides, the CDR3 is TGTGCCAGCAGCACTAGGGAGGGGAGTCAGCCCCAGCATTTT. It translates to CASSTREGSQPQHF.

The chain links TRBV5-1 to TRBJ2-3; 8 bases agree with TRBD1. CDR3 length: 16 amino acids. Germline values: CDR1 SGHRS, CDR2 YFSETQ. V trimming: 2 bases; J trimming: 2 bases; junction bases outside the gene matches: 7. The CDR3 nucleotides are TGCGCCAGCAGCTTCCGACAGGGGTTGACCACAGATACGCAGTATTTT. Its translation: CASSFRQGLTTDTQYF.

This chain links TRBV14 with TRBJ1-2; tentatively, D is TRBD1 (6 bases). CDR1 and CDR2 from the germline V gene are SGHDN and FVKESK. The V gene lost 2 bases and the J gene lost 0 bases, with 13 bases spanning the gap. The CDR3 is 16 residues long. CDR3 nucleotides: TGTGCCAGCAGCCAAAAAGGGGGACGTGCTAACTATGGCTACACCTTC. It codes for CASSQKGGRANYGYTF.

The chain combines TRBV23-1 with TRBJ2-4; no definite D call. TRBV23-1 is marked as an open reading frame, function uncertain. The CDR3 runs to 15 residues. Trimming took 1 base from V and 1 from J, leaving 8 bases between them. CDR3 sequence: CASSQYGQAKNIQYF. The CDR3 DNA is TGCGCCAGCAGTCAATATGGGCAGGCCAAAAACATTCAGTACTTC.

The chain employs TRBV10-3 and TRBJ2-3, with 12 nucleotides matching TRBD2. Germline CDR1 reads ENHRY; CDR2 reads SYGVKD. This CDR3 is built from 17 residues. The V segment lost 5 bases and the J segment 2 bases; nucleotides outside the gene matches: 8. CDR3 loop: CAISSTSGGTFTDTQYF. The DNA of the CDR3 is TGTGCCATCAGTTCGACTAGCGGGGGAACATTCACAGATACGCAGTATTTT.

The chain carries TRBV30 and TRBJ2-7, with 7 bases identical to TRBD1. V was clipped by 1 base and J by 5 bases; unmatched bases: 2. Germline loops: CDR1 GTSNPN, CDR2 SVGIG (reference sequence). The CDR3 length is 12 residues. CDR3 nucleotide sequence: TGTGCCTGGAGTGGAACAGGGGACGAGCAGTACTTC. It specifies CAWSGTGDEQYF.

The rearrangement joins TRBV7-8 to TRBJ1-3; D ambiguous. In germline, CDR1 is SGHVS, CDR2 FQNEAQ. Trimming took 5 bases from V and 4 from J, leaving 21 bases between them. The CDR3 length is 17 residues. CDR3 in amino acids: CASSRTPTPSEGNTIYF. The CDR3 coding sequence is TGTGCCAGCAGCCGTACTCCGACCCCTTCGGAGGGAAACACCATATATTTT.